This T cell receptor beta chain derives from a study of blood T cell repertoires in COVID-19. Produced via immunoSEQ multiplex PCR; TCRdb's table is partial and in-frame only. Of 250,000 or so clones detected, around 87% appear once; the ten largest clones hold roughly 4.9%. Sequencing was done on a sample of peripheral blood. The sequence was obtained from a woman aged 60-75 years with COVID-19, enrolled during active disease.

This CDR3 reads CASSLPGQGRFYTF. The CDR3 region has the DNA TGTGCCAGCAGTTTACCCGGACAGGGCCGTTTCTACACCTTC. J is TRBJ1-2 and V is TRBV28; 8 nucleotides line up with TRBD1. The CDR3 has 14 residues. Trimming at V came to 2 bases and at J to 10 bases, leaving 9 bases not matched to a gene. The V gene's germline CDR1 is MDHEN and CDR2 SYDVKM.